This TCR beta chain was observed in a study of T-cell memory formation after mild COVID-19. This clonotype was recorded many times. Its antigen is not known. Study-level results: Mainly CM and EM harbored the contracting CD4+ clones; mainly EMRA harbored the CD8+ ones.

From the 5' RACE reads, TCRdb called clonotypes with MiXCR, one entry per CDR3 protein. The table records approximately 150,000 distinct CDR3 sequences, 10% to 15% of them present only once. With 6 bases clipped from V and 5 bases from J, the junction kept 6 bases outside the gene matches. CDR1 and CDR2 (germline): MNHEY, SVGEGT. This CDR3 spans 14 amino acids. This chain joins TRBV6-2 or TRBV6-3 and TRBJ1-1, with 10 bases fitting TRBD1. Material for sequencing was PBMCs or a T cell subset sorted from them (not recorded which). The TCR comes from a man aged 18 to 30 who had mild COVID-19 (a few samples of this study predate the infection). Cell type and time point are not known. The CDR3 sequence is CASRFLDRGTEAFF. CDR3 nucleotides: TGTGCCAGCAGATTCCTGGACAGGGGGACTGAAGCTTTCTTT.